Below, 20 T cell receptor beta chains from the same sample are listed, as sequenced in a study of shared clonotypes between healthy human individuals (dated by TCRdb to the early 2020s). The library was made by the immunoSEQ multiplex PCR assay. As stored in TCRdb, this immuneACCESS dataset retains in-frame rearrangements with V and J assigned. A fraction of the clones does not appear; measured against another copy, unresolved V genes explain less than half of the discrepancy, and the remainder lacks a known reason. The sample data list about half a million clones, and 60% to 85% of these were observed just once. The ten largest clones capture roughly 13% of the sample. What was sequenced was PBMCs. The receptors were sampled from a woman aged 40-49 years in good health. Some clones in this sample may be carry-over from other donors' samples.

There are a few counts of this clone. J is TRBJ1-2 and V is TRBV28, with D hard to call. The germline gives CDR1 MDHEN, CDR2 SYDVKM. Trimming shortened V by 4 bases and J by 3 bases, and 15 bases separated the two germline ends. This CDR3 spans 15 amino acids. CDR3 loop: CASSYPFGNHYGYTF. CDR3 sequence (DNA): TGTGCCAGCAGTTATCCATTCGGGAACCACTATGGCTACACCTTC.

This sequence joins TRBV28 and TRBJ2-3, with 10 bases lining up with TRBD2. Germline trimming cut 3 bases from V and 0 bases from J; bases unmatched to any gene: 6. CDR3 length: 17 residues. Germline loops: CDR1 MDHEN, CDR2 SYDVKM. The CDR3, as DNA: TGTGCCAGCAGTTTGGTCCCGACTAGCGGGAGCACAGATACGCAGTATTTT. Translated: CASSLVPTSGSTDTQYF.

This clone was detected many times. The chain uses TRBV5-1 and TRBJ2-7; TRBD1 agrees at 8 bases. Germline assignment: CDR1 SGHRS and CDR2 YFSETQ. CDR3 length: 15 residues. J gave up 6 bases and V 0 bases, and 8 bases lay outside the gene matches. The CDR3: CASSLAGTGGGEQYF. DNA of the CDR3: TGCGCCAGCAGCTTGGCCGGGACAGGAGGGGGCGAGCAGTACTTC. The full variable domain, completed using reference TRBV5-1 and TRBJ2-7, is KAGVTQTPRYLIKTRGQQVTLSCSPISGHRSVSWYQQTPGQGLQFLFEYFSETQRNKGNFPGRFSGRQFSNSRSEMNVSTLELGDSALYLCASSLAGTGGGEQYFGPGTRLTVT.

This clone was recorded once. This chain uses TRBV25-1 with TRBJ2-3; no firm D call. The V end was cut by 4 bases, the J end by 0 bases, with 8 bases between. Per the germline V gene, CDR1 is MGHDK and CDR2 is SYGVNS. There are 14 residues in the CDR3. The CDR3 sequence: CASSGRSSTDTQYF. In DNA, the CDR3 is TGTGCCAGCAGTGGGCGGAGTAGCACAGATACGCAGTATTTT.

The V gene is TRBV6-6, the J gene TRBJ2-7; D gene uncertain. The CDR3 contains 14 residues. Germline V gene sequence: CDR1 MNHNY, CDR2 SVGAGI (reference sequence). Trimming took off 6 bases at V and 6 bases at J, with 18 bases between the two ends. CDR3 sequence reads: CASRLHPSSPEQYF. The CDR3 bases are TGTGCCAGCAGGCTACACCCCTCCTCTCCCGAGCAGTACTTC.

V usage is TRBV10-3 and J usage is TRBJ2-2, with D perhaps matching TRBD2 (5 bases). V was shortened by 4 bases and J by 6 bases, with 12 bases between the two germline ends. Germline V gene lookup returns CDR1 ENHRY and CDR2 SYGVKD. The CDR3 has 14 residues. The DNA for the CDR3 is TGTGCCATCAGTGGGGAGCCACGGGCCGGGGAGCTGTTTTTT. Its translation is CAISGEPRAGELFF.

The gene calls are TRBV5-1 and TRBJ2-7; D tentatively reads TRBD1 or TRBD2 (5 bases each). CDR1 is SGHRS, CDR2 YFSETQ, per germline. The CDR3 runs to 15 residues. V was cut by 8 bases and J by 0 bases, with 18 bases left in between. The CDR3 DNA reads as TGCGCCAGGCCGGCCGGGGCCCTTTCCTCCTACGAGCAGTACTTC. Residues: CARPAGALSSYEQYF.

V is TRBV28 and J is TRBJ2-3; TRBD2 might be the D (6 bases). CDR3 length: 15 amino acids. The V end lost 2 bases, the J end lost 5 bases, and 14 bases lay between the germline ends. Per the germline V gene, CDR1 is MDHEN and CDR2 is SYDVKM. This chain's CDR3 is CASSLSSGGVDTQYF. The CDR3 nucleotides read TGTGCCAGCAGTTTAAGTAGCGGAGGGGTAGATACGCAGTATTTT.

This chain links TRBV28 with TRBJ2-7; D is ambiguous. The germline V and J ends were trimmed by 1 base and 3 bases, with 7 bases remaining between them. In germline, CDR1 is MDHEN, CDR2 SYDVKM. This CDR3 region has 13 residues. The CDR3 DNA reads TGTGCCAGCAGTTTATACCAGTTCTACGAGCAGTACTTC. It translates to CASSLYQFYEQYF. Complete variable domain (other parts from reference TRBV28 and TRBJ2-7): DVKVTQSSRYLVKRTGEKVFLECVQDMDHENMFWYRQDPGLGLRLIYFSYDVKMKEKGDIPEGYSVSREKKERFSLILESASTNQTSMYLCASSLYQFYEQYFGPGTRLTVT.

V is TRBV5-1 and J is TRBJ2-1, with TRBD2 identical over 10 bases. The J segment lost 15 bases and the V segment lost 0 bases, leaving 18 bases of the junction unmatched. This CDR3 has 17 residues. Germline CDR1 and CDR2: SGHRS and YFSETQ. The CDR3 DNA sequence: TGCGCCAGCAGCTTGGCCGTAGCGGGAGGACTCGGTTCCATAGCGTTCTTC. It yields the protein CASSLAVAGGLGSIAFF. Variable domain in full (rest from reference TRBV5-1 and TRBJ2-1): KAGVTQTPRYLIKTRGQQVTLSCSPISGHRSVSWYQQTPGQGLQFLFEYFSETQRNKGNFPGRFSGRQFSNSRSEMNVSTLELGDSALYLCASSLAVAGGLGSIAFFGPGTRLTVL.

The CDR3: CASSLLAVSGNTIYF. The CDR3 nucleotides read TGTGCCAGCAGCTTGTTAGCCGTCTCTGGAAACACCATATATTTT. This chain joins TRBV5-6 and TRBJ1-3; D call uncertain. Germline V gene data show CDR1 as SGHDT and CDR2 as YYEEEE. Trimming shortened V by 1 base and J by 0 bases, and 8 bases separated the two germline ends. This CDR3 spans 15 amino acids.

V gene TRBV6-1 combines with J gene TRBJ2-1, with D maybe TRBD1 (6 bases). The V end lost 8 bases, the J end lost 2 bases, and 13 bases lay between the germline ends. The V gene's germline CDR1 is MNHNS and CDR2 SASEGT. The CDR3 runs to 14 residues. The CDR3 loop is CASVTGSPYNEQFF. The CDR3 DNA reads TGTGCCAGCGTTACAGGGAGCCCCTACAATGAGCAGTTCTTC.

The chain recombines TRBV25-1 with TRBJ1-1; D is uncertain. The V end lost 6 bases, the J end lost 1 base, and 9 bases lay between the germline ends. The CDR3 is 13 residues long. CDR1 is MGHDK and CDR2 is SYGVNS in the germline V gene. This chain's CDR3 is CASSGRPNTEAFF. CDR3 in DNA: TGTGCCAGCAGCGGACGGCCGAACACTGAAGCTTTCTTT. Full variable domain (missing parts from reference TRBV25-1 and TRBJ1-1): EADIYQTPRYLVIGTGKKITLECSQTMGHDKMYWYQQDPGMELHLIHYSYGVNSTEKGDLSSESTVSRIRTEHFPLTLESARPSHTSQYLCASSGRPNTEAFFGQGTRLTVV.

V is TRBV4-1 and J is TRBJ2-2; 12 nucleotides agree with TRBD2. CDR1 is MGHRA, CDR2 YSYEKL, per germline. V shed 4 bases and J 2 bases; nucleotides not matched to a gene: 8. The CDR3 is 18 residues long. The CDR3 sequence: CASSLSRLAGANTGELFF. DNA of the CDR3: TGCGCCAGCAGCCTTTCCCGACTAGCGGGAGCAAACACCGGGGAGCTGTTTTTT.

J is TRBJ1-2 and V is TRBV6-1; 10 bases fit TRBD1. This CDR3 is built from 17 residues. Trimming cost V 3 bases and J 4 bases; bases outside gene matches: 11. The germline CDR1 and CDR2 sequences are MNHNS and SASEGT. DNA of the CDR3: TGTGCCAGCAGTGATCGGGACAGGGGAAGGGGGACCTATGGCTACACCTTC. It encodes CASSDRDRGRGTYGYTF.

The chain uses TRBV27 and TRBJ2-6, with D hard to call. The CDR3 spans 19 residues. The V gene lost 5 bases and the J gene lost 4 bases, with 24 bases spanning the gap. Germline V gives CDR1 MNHEY, CDR2 SMNVEV (reference sequence). The CDR3, as DNA: TGTGCCAGCAGTCCCATCGGTAGGCGCAAAACCCCCGGGGCCAACGTCCTGACTTTC. It encodes CASSPIGRRKTPGANVLTF.

The V and J genes are TRBV27 and TRBJ2-5; 7 positions agree with TRBD1. This CDR3 is 13 amino acids long. Germline V gene data show CDR1 as MNHEY and CDR2 as SMNVEV (reference sequence). Germline trimming cut 2 bases from V and 4 bases from J; bases unmatched to any gene: 1. CDR3 protein: CASSLNRGETQYF. DNA for the CDR3: TGTGCCAGCAGTTTAAACAGGGGAGAGACCCAGTACTTC.

The chain combines TRBV28 with TRBJ1-5, with D possibly matching TRBD1 (6 bases). Trimming removed 6 bases from V and 5 bases from J, with 26 bases in between. The CDR3 contains 18 residues. The germline gives CDR1 MDHEN, CDR2 SYDVKM. CDR3 nucleotide sequence: TGTGCCAGCAGCTCCCCCAGGGGCGTGGATCTATATGATCAGCCCCAGCATTTT. Translation: CASSSPRGVDLYDQPQHF.

V gene TRBV25-1 combines with J gene TRBJ2-7, with D perhaps matching TRBD2 (6 bases). Germline CDR1 MGHDK, CDR2 SYGVNS. V was pared by 1 base and J by 0 bases, with 7 bases between. The CDR3 spans 14 residues. CDR3 residues: CASSEWGVSYEQYF. The CDR3 region has the DNA TGTGCCAGCAGTGAATGGGGGGTCTCCTACGAGCAGTACTTC.

This rearrangement joins TRBV11-2 to TRBJ2-3; 8 bases match TRBD1. J gave up 6 bases and V 5 bases, and 10 bases lay outside the gene matches. The germline V gene has CDR1 SGHAT and CDR2 FQNNGV. The CDR3 is 15 residues long. CDR3 DNA: TGTGCCAGCAGCCAAGACAGGGGTACTTGGGATACGCAGTATTTT. Translation gives CASSQDRGTWDTQYF.